The next 26 T cell receptor beta chains were all read from a single sample in a study of beta chain features in type 1 diabetes. The authors reverse transcribed all of the isolated RNA, so sequencing captured expressed TCRB transcripts. The protocol was immunoSEQ multiplex PCR, while the TCRdb copy is restricted to in-frame clones and leaves out a portion. The table records roughly 140,000 clones, less than 9% of them present only once. Source material: central memory CD4+ T cells from blood. The source of these receptors is a woman aged 25 to 45 in good health.

This clone was seen more than once but under ten times. J is TRBJ2-1 and V is TRBV5-1; 11 bases agree with TRBD1. The CDR3 covers 14 residues. The trim removed 4 bases at V and 5 bases at J, leaving 2 bases unmatched. Germline V gene lookup returns CDR1 SGHRS and CDR2 YFSETQ. The CDR3 DNA is TGCGCCAGCAGCGGGACAGGGGGTAACAATGAGCAGTTCTTC. As protein: CASSGTGGNNEQFF.

In its sample, this clone was seen a few times. The gene calls are TRBV28 and TRBJ2-4; possibly TRBD1 for D (6 bases). This CDR3 region has 15 residues. Deletions cut 7 bases from V and 6 bases from J, with 19 bases between. In germline, CDR1 is MDHEN, CDR2 SYDVKM. DNA of the CDR3: TGTGCCAGCACTAAGTCCGGACAGATAACAAACATTCAGTACTTC. Its translation: CASTKSGQITNIQYF.

V and J are TRBV2 and TRBJ1-5; D gene unclear. Trimming stripped 6 bases from V and 0 bases from J, with 12 bases between. The CDR3 runs to 15 residues. Germline V gives CDR1 SNHLY, CDR2 FYNNEI. DNA of the CDR3: TGTGCCAGCAGGAGCGGACGGACTAGCAATCAGCCCCAGCATTTT. Protein sequence: CASRSGRTSNQPQHF.

This rearrangement joins TRBV30 to TRBJ1-1, with TRBD1 as a possible D gene (5 bases). V lost 0 bases and J 4 bases, leaving 9 bases between the germline ends. Germline V gene data show CDR1 as GTSNPN and CDR2 as SVGIG (reference sequence). CDR3 length equals 13 residues. The CDR3 DNA reads as TGTGCCTGGAGTGTGGAGGGGAGCACTGAAGCTTTCTTT. Translation gives CAWSVEGSTEAFF.

This clone appeared a few times. V is TRBV2 and J is TRBJ2-3, with TRBD2 as a possible D gene (6 bases). The ends were cut back, 6 bases at V and 0 bases at J, with 13 bases in the middle. The CDR3 length is 15 residues. Germline values: CDR1 SNHLY, CDR2 FYNNEI. In DNA, the CDR3 is TGTGCCAGCAGCCGTAGCGGAGTTAGCACAGATACGCAGTATTTT. Translating gives CASSRSGVSTDTQYF.

The V gene is TRBV4-3, the J gene TRBJ2-7; a possible D gene is TRBD1 (5 bases). The V and J ends lost 0 bases and 7 bases respectively, with 13 bases between them. CDR1 is LGHNA, CDR2 YSLEER, per germline. The CDR3 length is 14 residues. As DNA, the CDR3 is TGCGCCAGCAGCCAAGATATTTGGGGCTCGGAGCAGTACTTC. The encoded protein is CASSQDIWGSEQYF.

This clone has only a few counts. The chain recombines TRBV2 with TRBJ1-5; 9 nucleotides agree with TRBD1. Trimming cost V 4 bases and J 7 bases; bases outside gene matches: 8. Germline V gene sequence: CDR1 SNHLY, CDR2 FYNNEI. The CDR3 is 15 residues long. CDR3 bases: TGTGCCAGCAGTGTAAGGGGACAGGGAGGCCAGCCCCAGCATTTT. Its protein product is CASSVRGQGGQPQHF.

In this sample, this clone turned up a few times. The rearrangement links TRBV18 to TRBJ1-2; D is uncertain. Germline values: CDR1 KGHSH, CDR2 LQKENI. The CDR3 spans 15 residues. V lost 3 bases and J 1 base, leaving 12 bases between the germline ends. The CDR3 DNA sequence: TGTGCCAGCTCACCTACACCCGGGGTTAACTATGGCTACACCTTC. Translated: CASSPTPGVNYGYTF. The full variable domain, completed using reference TRBV18 and TRBJ1-2, is NAGVMQNPRHLVRRRGQEARLRCSPMKGHSHVYWYRQLPEEGLKFMVYLQKENIIDESGMPKERFSAEFPKEGPSILRIQQVVRGDSAAYFCASSPTPGVNYGYTFGSGTRLTVV.

J is TRBJ2-5 and V is TRBV7-2; 14 nucleotides line up with TRBD2. The tail of the sequence fits TRBJ2-7 better, so the J call may be wrong. CDR1 SGHTA and CDR2 FQGNSA come from the germline V gene. CDR3 length: 16 amino acids. Written as DNA, the CDR3 is TGTGCCAGCAGCCCCCCGGGACTAGCGGGAGCATACGAGCAGTACTTC. It translates to CASSPPGLAGAYEQYF.

This clone was seen a few times. It differs at one base from a far larger clone, so likely a read error. The same CDR3 can be traced to other DNA sequences in this sample. The rearrangement uses TRBV5-4 and TRBJ2-3; 7 bases are a match to TRBD2. Per germline, CDR1 SGHNT and CDR2 YYREEE (reference sequence). V shed 4 bases, J shed 9 bases, and the junction held 8 bases outside the gene matches. The CDR3 has 13 residues. The CDR3 reads CASSQEGSGTQYF. Written as DNA, the CDR3 is TGTGCCAGCAGCCAAGAGGGTAGCGGGACGCAGTATTTT. The full variable domain, rest sourced from reference TRBV5-4 and TRBJ2-3, is ETGVTQSPTHLIKTRGQQVTLRCSSQSGHNTVSWYQQALGQGPQFIFQYYREEENGRGNFPPRFSGLQFPNYSSELNVNALELDDSALYLCASSQEGSGTQYFGPGTRLTVL.

This clone was detected ten times or more. The chain recombines TRBV15 with TRBJ2-5; 7 nucleotides align to TRBD1. V trimming: 5 bases; J trimming: 0 bases; junction bases outside the gene matches: 9. The V gene's germline CDR1 is LNHNV and CDR2 YYDKDF (reference sequence). The CDR3 extends over 16 amino acids. The CDR3 spells CATSPGGQPDQETQYF. CDR3 DNA: TGTGCCACCAGCCCAGGGGGACAGCCGGACCAAGAGACCCAGTACTTC.

This clone came up a few times. The chain links TRBV9 to TRBJ2-3; TRBD2 aligns across 9 bases. J was trimmed by 4 bases and V by 3 bases; bases with no gene match: 12. In germline, CDR1 is SGDLS, CDR2 YYNGEE. CDR3 length: 17 amino acids. As DNA, the CDR3 is TGTGCCAGCAGCGCGTTAGCGGGAGAAGGTCGGTCAGATACGCAGTATTTT. As protein: CASSALAGEGRSDTQYF.

In its sample, this clone was seen many times. The chain couples TRBV7-2 to TRBJ2-1, with 7 bases identical to TRBD2. CDR3 size: 15 residues. CDR1 is SGHTA, CDR2 FQGNSA, per germline. Trimming took 5 bases from V and 5 from J; bases not matched to a gene: 9. As DNA, the CDR3 is TGTGCCAGCAGCCCGTCCAGGACTAGTCACAATGAGCAGTTCTTC. This gives the protein CASSPSRTSHNEQFF.

A few counts support this clone. This chain uses TRBV7-6 with TRBJ1-2, with 7 bases matching TRBD1. The CDR3 covers 17 residues. J lost 1 base, V lost 1 base, and 9 bases had no gene match. Germline-derived CDR1 and CDR2 are SGHVS and FNYEAQ. The CDR3 bases are TGTGCCAGCAGCTTAGTGGCGGGAGGACAGGATAACTATGGCTACACCTTC. Residues: CASSLVAGGQDNYGYTF.

This clone was counted between two and nine times. The chain carries TRBV7-8 and TRBJ1-1; possible D gene TRBD1, 5 bases. The CDR3 is 13 amino acids. Trimming took 4 bases from V and 6 from J, leaving 12 bases between them. Germline V lookup: CDR1 SGHVS, CDR2 FQNEAQ. For the CDR3, the DNA is TGTGCCAGCAGCTGGCAGGGTGACGCTGAAGCTTTCTTT. As protein: CASSWQGDAEAFF.

This clone was detected ten times or more. J is TRBJ2-6 and V is TRBV7-2; D is possibly TRBD1 (5 bases). In germline, CDR1 is SGHTA, CDR2 FQGNSA. Trimming stripped 2 bases from V and 2 bases from J, with 7 bases between. The CDR3 length is 15 residues. CDR3 nucleotide sequence: TGTGCCAGCAGCTTAAGCAGGGCTGGGGCCAACGTCCTGACTTTC. Translation: CASSLSRAGANVLTF.

The V call is TRBV4-2, the J call TRBJ2-1; the match to TRBD2 covers 14 bases. Germline lookup yields CDR1 LGHNA and CDR2 YNFKEQ. The trim removed 8 bases at V and 6 bases at J, leaving 6 bases unmatched. This CDR3 contains 15 residues. The CDR3 is CASCRLAGGSNEQFF. For the CDR3, the DNA is TGTGCCAGCTGTAGACTAGCGGGAGGGAGCAATGAGCAGTTCTTC.

The V call is TRBV6-6, the J call TRBJ1-5, with D unresolved. The CDR3 is 14 amino acids. The V gene lost 8 bases and the J gene lost 2 bases, with 13 bases spanning the gap. The germline CDR1 and CDR2 sequences are MNHNY and SVGAGI (reference sequence). DNA for the CDR3: TGTGCCAGCGCCTCTAGGAGCGGCAATCAGCCCCAGCATTTT. This sequence encodes CASASRSGNQPQHF.

For this clone: A junction boundary mismatches the germline segment, possibly from a read error. The chain combines TRBV7-7 with TRBJ2-3, with 7 bases that match TRBD2. CDR1 SSHAT and CDR2 FNYEAQ come from the germline V gene (reference sequence). The CDR3 has 14 amino acids. CDR3 protein: CASSPASGTDTQYF. CDR3 nucleotides: TGTGCTAGCAGCCCGGCTAGCGGTACAGATACGCAGTATTTT. Full variable domain (outside the CDR3, taken from reference TRBV7-7 and TRBJ2-3): GAGVSQSPRYKVTKRGQDVTLRCDPISSHATLYWYQQALGQGPEFLTYFNYEAQPDKSGLPSDRFSAERPEGSISTLTIQRTEQRDSAMYRCASSPASGTDTQYFGPGTRLTVL.

This clone has at least ten counts. DNA of the CDR3: TGCGCCAGCAGCCAAGGGTCGGGGAGCGGGAGAAAATACAATGAGCAGTTCTTC. This codes for CASSQGSGSGRKYNEQFF. This sequence joins TRBV4-3 and TRBJ2-1; 8 positions match TRBD2. Germline V lookup: CDR1 LGHNA, CDR2 YSLEER. The CDR3 extends over 18 amino acids. Trimming removed 1 base from V and 4 bases from J; junction bases left unmatched: 12.

This clone was found a few times. CDR3 DNA sequence: TGTGCCAGCACAGGGTTAGCGGGGCAGTACTTC. Amino acids: CASTGLAGQYF. The chain combines TRBV2 with TRBJ2-7; 7 nucleotides agree with TRBD2. Trimming removed 7 bases from V and 9 bases from J; junction bases left unmatched: 6. CDR1 SNHLY and CDR2 FYNNEI come from the germline V gene. The CDR3 totals 11 residues.

The chain combines TRBV6-6 with TRBJ2-7; weak D call: TRBD1 (6 bases). Germline V CDR1 and CDR2: MNHNY, SVGAGI (reference sequence). V dropped 2 bases and J dropped 2 bases, with 13 bases sitting between them. The CDR3 covers 15 residues. The CDR3 nucleotides read TGTGCCAGCAGTTACAGGAGTGAGGGGGCCTACGAGCAGTACTTC. This gives the protein CASSYRSEGAYEQYF.

The genes are TRBV7-2 and TRBJ1-1; D unclear. Trimming cost V 2 bases and J 7 bases, with 11 bases left between them. Germline V gene lookup returns CDR1 SGHTA and CDR2 FQGNSA. The length of the CDR3 is 13 residues. In nucleotides, the CDR3 is TGTGCCAGCAGCTTAAGAGGGAGGAATGAAGCTTTCTTT. It codes for CASSLRGRNEAFF.

The chain has TRBV4-2 and TRBJ2-3, with D possibly TRBD2 on 6 matching bases. V lost 0 bases and J 1 base, leaving 14 bases between the germline ends. Germline V gene lookup returns CDR1 LGHNA and CDR2 YNFKEQ. This CDR3 spans 17 amino acids. The chain's CDR3 is CASSQEFGGRGTDTQYF. The CDR3 nucleotides are TGTGCCAGCAGCCAAGAATTCGGGGGAAGGGGCACAGATACGCAGTATTTT.

This clone was seen ten or more times. The gene calls are TRBV7-2 and TRBJ2-5; a weak D match, TRBD2 (5 bases). The CDR3 length is 16 residues. Germline V gives CDR1 SGHTA, CDR2 FQGNSA. V lost 6 bases and J 5 bases, leaving 22 bases between the germline ends. DNA of the CDR3: TGTGCCAGCAGACGATTCGGGCCTACCCCGGGGGAGACCCAGTACTTC. Its translation: CASRRFGPTPGETQYF. The full variable domain, in which reference TRBV7-2 and TRBJ2-5 provide the parts outside the CDR3, is GAGVSQSPSNKVTEKGKDVELRCDPISGHTALYWYRQSLGQGLEFLIYFQGNSAPDKSGLPSDRFSAERTGGSVSTLTIQRTQQEDSAVYLCASRRFGPTPGETQYFGPGTRLLVL.

This clone was observed a single time. The CDR3 loop is CASSLTGTGSQETQYF. The CDR3 nucleotides are TGTGCCAGCAGTCTCACCGGGACAGGGAGCCAAGAGACCCAGTACTTC. V gene TRBV28 combines with J gene TRBJ2-7; 9 nucleotides match TRBD1. The DNA end is more similar to TRBJ2-5, so the J call may be wrong. The CDR3 is 16 amino acids. The germline V gene encodes CDR1 MDHEN and CDR2 SYDVKM.